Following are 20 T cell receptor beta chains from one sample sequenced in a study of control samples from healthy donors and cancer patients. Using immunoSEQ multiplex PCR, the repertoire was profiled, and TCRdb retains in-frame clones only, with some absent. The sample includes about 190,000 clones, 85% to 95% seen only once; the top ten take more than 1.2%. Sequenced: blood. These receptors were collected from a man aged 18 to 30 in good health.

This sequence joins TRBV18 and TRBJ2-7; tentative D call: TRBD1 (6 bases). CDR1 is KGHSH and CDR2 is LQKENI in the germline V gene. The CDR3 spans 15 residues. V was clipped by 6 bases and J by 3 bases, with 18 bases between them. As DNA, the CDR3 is TGTGCCAGCTCCCGAGACAGGACCGAGAGCTACGAGCAGTACTTC. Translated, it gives CASSRDRTESYEQYF.

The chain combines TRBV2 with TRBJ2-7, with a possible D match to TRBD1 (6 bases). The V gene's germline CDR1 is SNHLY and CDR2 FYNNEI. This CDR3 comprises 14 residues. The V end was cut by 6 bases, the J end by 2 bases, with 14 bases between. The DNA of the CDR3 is TGTGCCAGCAGCCGGGACATTCCAACCTACGAGCAGTACTTC. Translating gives CASSRDIPTYEQYF.

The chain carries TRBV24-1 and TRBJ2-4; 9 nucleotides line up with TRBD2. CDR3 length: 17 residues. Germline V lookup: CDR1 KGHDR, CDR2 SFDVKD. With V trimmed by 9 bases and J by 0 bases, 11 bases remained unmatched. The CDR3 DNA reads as TGTGCCACCCCCCGGGATAGCGGGGGACTAGCCAAAAACATTCAGTACTTC. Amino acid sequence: CATPRDSGGLAKNIQYF.

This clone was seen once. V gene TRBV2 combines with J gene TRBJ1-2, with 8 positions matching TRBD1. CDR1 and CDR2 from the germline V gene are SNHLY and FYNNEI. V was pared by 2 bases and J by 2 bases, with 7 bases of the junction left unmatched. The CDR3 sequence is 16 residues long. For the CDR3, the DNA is TGTGCCAGCAGTGAATCATCCCACAGGGGGAACTATGGCTACACCTTC. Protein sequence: CASSESSHRGNYGYTF.

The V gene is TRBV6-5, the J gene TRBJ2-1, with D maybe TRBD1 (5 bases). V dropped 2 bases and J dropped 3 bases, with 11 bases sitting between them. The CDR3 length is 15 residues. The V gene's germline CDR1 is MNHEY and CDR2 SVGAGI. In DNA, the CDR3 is TGTGCCAGCAGTTACGACAGACCCCTCTACAATGAGCAGTTCTTC. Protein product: CASSYDRPLYNEQFF.

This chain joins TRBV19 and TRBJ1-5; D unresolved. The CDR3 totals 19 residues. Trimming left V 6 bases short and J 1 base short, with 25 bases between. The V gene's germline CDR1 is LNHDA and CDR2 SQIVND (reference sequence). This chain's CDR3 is CASSLFLTTDEGSNQPQHF. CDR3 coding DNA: TGTGCCAGTAGCCTCTTCCTCACCACGGATGAGGGAAGCAATCAGCCCCAGCATTTT.

This CDR3 reads CASSAYRGGNEQFF. As DNA, the CDR3 is TGTGCCAGCAGTGCATACAGGGGTGGTAATGAGCAGTTCTTC. V and J are TRBV2 and TRBJ2-1, with TRBD1 matching 7 bases. Germline V gives CDR1 SNHLY, CDR2 FYNNEI. The J segment lost 7 bases and the V segment lost 4 bases, leaving 7 bases of the junction unmatched. This CDR3 has 14 residues.

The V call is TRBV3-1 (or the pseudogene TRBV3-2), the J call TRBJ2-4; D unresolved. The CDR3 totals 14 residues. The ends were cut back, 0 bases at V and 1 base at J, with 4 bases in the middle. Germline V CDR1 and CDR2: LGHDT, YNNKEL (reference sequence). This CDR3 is CASSQDQAKNIQYF. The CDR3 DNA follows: TGTGCCAGCAGCCAAGACCAGGCCAAAAACATTCAGTACTTC.

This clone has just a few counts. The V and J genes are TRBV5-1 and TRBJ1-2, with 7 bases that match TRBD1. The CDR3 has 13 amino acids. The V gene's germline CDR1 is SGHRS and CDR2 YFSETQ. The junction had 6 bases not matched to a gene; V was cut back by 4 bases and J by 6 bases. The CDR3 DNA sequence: TGCGCCAGCAGCCTACAGGGGACGGATGGCTACACCTTC. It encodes CASSLQGTDGYTF. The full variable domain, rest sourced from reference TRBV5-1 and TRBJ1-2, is KAGVTQTPRYLIKTRGQQVTLSCSPISGHRSVSWYQQTPGQGLQFLFEYFSETQRNKGNFPGRFSGRQFSNSRSEMNVSTLELGDSALYLCASSLQGTDGYTFGSGTRLTVV.

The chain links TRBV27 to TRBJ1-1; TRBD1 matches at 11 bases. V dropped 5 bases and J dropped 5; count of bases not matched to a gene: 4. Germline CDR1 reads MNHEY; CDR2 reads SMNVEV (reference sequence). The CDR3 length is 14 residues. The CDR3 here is CASSPDRGQTEAFF. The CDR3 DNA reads TGTGCCAGCAGTCCGGACAGGGGGCAGACTGAAGCTTTCTTT.

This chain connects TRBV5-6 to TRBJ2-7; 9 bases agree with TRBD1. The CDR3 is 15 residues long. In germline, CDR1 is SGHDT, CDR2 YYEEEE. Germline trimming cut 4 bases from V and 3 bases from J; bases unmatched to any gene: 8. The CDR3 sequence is CASSGDRGSGYEQYF. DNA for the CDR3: TGTGCCAGCAGCGGCGACAGGGGGAGCGGCTACGAGCAGTACTTC.

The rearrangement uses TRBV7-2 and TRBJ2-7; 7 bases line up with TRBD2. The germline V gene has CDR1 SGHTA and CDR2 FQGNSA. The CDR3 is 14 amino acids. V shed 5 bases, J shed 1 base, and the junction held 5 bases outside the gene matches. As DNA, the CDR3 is TGTGCCAGCAGCCCCCAAGCGGGGTCCTACGAGCAGTACTTC. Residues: CASSPQAGSYEQYF.

The CDR3 coding sequence is TGCGCCAGCAGCCACCCCGACAGGAGTTGGCAGCCCCAGCATTTT. Translating gives CASSHPDRSWQPQHF. The gene calls are TRBV4-1 and TRBJ1-5, with D possibly being TRBD1 (6 bases). Trimming pared 3 bases from V and 7 bases from J, leaving 16 bases between. The V gene's germline CDR1 is MGHRA and CDR2 YSYEKL. The CDR3 has 15 residues.

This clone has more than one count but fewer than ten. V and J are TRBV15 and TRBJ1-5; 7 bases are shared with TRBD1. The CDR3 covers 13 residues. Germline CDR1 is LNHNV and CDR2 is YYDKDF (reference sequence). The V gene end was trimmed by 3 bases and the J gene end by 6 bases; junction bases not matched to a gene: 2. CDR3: CATSRKGAQPQHF. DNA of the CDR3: TGTGCCACCAGCAGGAAGGGGGCTCAGCCCCAGCATTTT.

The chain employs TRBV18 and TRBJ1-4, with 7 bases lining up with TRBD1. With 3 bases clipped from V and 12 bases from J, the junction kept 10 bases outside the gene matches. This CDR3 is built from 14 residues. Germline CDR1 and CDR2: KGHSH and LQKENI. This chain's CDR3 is CASSPPGQLSELFF. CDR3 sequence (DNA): TGTGCCAGCTCACCCCCGGGACAGTTGAGTGAACTGTTTTTT.

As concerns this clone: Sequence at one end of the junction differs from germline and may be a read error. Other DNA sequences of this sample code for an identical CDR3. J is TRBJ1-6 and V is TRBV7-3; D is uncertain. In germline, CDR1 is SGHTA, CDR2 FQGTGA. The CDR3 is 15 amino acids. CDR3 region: CASSLTGLANSPLHF. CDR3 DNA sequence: TGTGCCAGCAGCCTGACCGGTTTAGCTAATTCGCCCCTCCACTTT.

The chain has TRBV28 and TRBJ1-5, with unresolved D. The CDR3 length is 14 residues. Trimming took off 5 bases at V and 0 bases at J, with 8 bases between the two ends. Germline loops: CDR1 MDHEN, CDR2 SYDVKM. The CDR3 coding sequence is TGTGCCAGCAGTCGTAGTTATAGCAATCAGCCCCAGCATTTT. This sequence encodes CASSRSYSNQPQHF.

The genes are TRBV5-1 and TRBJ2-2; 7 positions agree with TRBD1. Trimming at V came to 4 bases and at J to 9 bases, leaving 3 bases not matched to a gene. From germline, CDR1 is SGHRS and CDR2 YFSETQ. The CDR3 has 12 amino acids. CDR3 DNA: TGCGCCAGCAGCCTACAGGGGAGGGAGCTGTTTTTT. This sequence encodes CASSLQGRELFF.

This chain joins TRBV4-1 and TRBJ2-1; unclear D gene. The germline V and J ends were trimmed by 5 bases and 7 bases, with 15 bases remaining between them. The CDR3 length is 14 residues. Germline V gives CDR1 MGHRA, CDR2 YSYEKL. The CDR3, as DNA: TGCGCCAGCAGCGAGGCCGGGTTTCGGAATGAGCAGTTCTTC. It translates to CASSEAGFRNEQFF.

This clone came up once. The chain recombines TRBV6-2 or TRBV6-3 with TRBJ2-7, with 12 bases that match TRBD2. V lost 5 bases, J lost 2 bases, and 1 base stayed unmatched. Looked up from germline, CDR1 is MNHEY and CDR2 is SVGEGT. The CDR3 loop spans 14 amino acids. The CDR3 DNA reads TGTGCCAGCAGTCTAGCGGGGGGGACCTACGAGCAGTACTTC. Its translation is CASSLAGGTYEQYF.